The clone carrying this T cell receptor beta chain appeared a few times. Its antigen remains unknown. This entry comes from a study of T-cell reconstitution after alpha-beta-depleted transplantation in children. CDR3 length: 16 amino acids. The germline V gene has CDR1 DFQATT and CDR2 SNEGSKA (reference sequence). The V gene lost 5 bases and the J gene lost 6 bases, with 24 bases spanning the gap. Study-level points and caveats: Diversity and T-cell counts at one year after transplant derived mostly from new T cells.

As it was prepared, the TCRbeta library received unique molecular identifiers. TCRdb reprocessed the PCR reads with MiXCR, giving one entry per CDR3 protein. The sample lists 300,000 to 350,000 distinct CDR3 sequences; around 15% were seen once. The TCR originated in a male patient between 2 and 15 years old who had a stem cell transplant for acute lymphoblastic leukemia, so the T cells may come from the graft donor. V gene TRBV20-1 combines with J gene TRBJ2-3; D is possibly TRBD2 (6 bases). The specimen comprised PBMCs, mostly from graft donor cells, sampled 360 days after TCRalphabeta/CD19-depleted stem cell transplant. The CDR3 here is CSARYLLASLGDTQYF. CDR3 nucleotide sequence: TGCAGTGCTCGATACCTTCTAGCGTCCCTGGGGGATACGCAGTATTTT.